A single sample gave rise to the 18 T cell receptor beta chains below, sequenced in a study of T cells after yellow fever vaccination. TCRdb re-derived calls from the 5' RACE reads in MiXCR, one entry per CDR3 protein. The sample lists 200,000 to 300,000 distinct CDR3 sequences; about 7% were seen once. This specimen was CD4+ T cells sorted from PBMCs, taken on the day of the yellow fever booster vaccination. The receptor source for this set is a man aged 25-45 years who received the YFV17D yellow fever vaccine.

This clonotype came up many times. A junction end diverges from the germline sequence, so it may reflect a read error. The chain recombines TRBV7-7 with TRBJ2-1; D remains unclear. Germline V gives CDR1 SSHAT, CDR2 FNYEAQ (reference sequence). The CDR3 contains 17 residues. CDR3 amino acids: CASSFQLSKSVPDEQFF. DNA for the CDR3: TGTGCTAGCAGCTTCCAACTATCGAAATCGGTCCCTGATGAGCAGTTCTTC.

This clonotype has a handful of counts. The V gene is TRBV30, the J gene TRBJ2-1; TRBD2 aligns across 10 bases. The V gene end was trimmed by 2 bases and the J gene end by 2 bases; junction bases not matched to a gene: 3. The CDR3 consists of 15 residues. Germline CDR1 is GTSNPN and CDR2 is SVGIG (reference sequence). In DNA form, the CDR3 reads TGTGCCTGGAGTTATGGGACTAGCGCCTACAATGAGCAGTTCTTC. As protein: CAWSYGTSAYNEQFF.

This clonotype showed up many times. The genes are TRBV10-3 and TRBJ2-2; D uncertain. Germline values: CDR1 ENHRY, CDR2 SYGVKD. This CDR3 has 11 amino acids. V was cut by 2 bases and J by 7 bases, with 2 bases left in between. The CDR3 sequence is CAISEHGELFF. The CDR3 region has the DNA TGTGCCATCAGTGAGCACGGGGAGCTGTTTTTT.

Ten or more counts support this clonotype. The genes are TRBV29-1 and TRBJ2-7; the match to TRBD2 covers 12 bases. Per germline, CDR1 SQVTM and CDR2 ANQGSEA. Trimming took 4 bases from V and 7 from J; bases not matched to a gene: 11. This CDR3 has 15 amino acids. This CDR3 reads CSVAKRLAGEREQYF. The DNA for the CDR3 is TGCAGCGTTGCGAAGAGACTAGCGGGAGAAAGGGAGCAGTACTTC.

The CDR3 sequence is CASSLRRNYEQYF. DNA of the CDR3: TGTGCCAGCAGCTTGAGACGAAACTACGAGCAGTACTTC. The chain uses TRBV7-8 and TRBJ2-7; D is unresolved. CDR1 and CDR2 (germline): SGHVS, FQNEAQ. The CDR3 runs 13 residues. Trimming cost V 3 bases and J 3 bases, with 9 bases left between them.

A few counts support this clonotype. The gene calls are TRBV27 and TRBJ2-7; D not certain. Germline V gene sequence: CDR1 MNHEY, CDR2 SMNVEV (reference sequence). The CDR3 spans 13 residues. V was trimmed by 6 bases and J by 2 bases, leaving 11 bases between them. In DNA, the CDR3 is TGTGCCAGCAGGAGGAACGGCGCCTACGAGCAGTACTTC. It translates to CASRRNGAYEQYF.

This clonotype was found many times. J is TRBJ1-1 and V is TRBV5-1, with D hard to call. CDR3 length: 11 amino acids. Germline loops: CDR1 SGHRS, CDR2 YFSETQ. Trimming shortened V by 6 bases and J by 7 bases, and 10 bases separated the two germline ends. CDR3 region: CASKFRDEAFF. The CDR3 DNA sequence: TGCGCCAGCAAATTTAGAGATGAAGCTTTCTTT.

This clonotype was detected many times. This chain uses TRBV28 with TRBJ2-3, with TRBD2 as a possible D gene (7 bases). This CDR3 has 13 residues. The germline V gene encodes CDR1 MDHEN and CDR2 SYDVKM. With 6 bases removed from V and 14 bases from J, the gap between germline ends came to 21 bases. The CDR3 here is CASRQGGGTQRYF. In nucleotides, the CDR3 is TGTGCCAGCAGGCAGGGAGGGGGGACTCAGAGGTATTTT.

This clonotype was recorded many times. CDR3 DNA sequence: TGCAGCGTCGCTGGAGGGGGGAATCAGCCCCAGCATTTT. As protein: CSVAGGGNQPQHF. V usage is TRBV29-1 and J usage is TRBJ1-5; weak D call: TRBD1 (6 bases). The V gene's germline CDR1 is SQVTM and CDR2 ANQGSEA. The CDR3 runs to 13 residues. The V and J ends lost 6 bases and 4 bases respectively, with 13 bases between them.

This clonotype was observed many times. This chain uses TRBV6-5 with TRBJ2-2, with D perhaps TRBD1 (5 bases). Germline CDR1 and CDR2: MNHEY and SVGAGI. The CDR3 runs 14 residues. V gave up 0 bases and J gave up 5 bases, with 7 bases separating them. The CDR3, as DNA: TGTGCCAGCAGTTACTCCAGGGCAACCGGGGAGCTGTTTTTT. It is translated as CASSYSRATGELFF.

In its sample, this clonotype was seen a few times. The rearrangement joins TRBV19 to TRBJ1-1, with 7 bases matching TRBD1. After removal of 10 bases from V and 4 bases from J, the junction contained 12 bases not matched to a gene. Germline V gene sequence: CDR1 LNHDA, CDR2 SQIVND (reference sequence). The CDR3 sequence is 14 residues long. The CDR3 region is CATSQPGGGTEAFF. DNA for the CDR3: TGTGCCACCTCACAACCAGGGGGAGGCACTGAAGCTTTCTTT.

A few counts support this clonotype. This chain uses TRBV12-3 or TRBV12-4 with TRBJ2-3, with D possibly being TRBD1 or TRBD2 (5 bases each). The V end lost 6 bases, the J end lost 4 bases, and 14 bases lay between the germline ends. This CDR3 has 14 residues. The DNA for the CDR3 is TGTGCCAGCAGGAAGACAGCGGTAGCAGATACGCAGTATTTT. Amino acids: CASRKTAVADTQYF.

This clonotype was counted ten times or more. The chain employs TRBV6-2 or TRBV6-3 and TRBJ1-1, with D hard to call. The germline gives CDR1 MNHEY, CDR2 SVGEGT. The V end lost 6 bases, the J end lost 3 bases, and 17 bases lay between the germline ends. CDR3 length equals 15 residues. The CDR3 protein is CASRTQRGRDTEAFF. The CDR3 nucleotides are TGTGCCAGCAGAACCCAACGGGGAAGGGACACTGAAGCTTTCTTT.

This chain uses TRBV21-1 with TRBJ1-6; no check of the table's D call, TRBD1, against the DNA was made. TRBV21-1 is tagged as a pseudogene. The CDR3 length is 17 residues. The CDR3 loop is CASSKADRPSYNSPLHF. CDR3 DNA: TGTGCCAGCAGCAAAGCCGACAGGCCCTCCTATAATTCACCCCTCCACTTT.

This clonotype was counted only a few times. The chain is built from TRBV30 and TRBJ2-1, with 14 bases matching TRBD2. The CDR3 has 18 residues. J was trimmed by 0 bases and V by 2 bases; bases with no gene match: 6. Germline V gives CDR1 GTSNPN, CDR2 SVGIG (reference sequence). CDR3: CAWSSRTSGRLSYNEQFF. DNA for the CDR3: TGTGCCTGGAGTTCGAGGACTAGCGGGAGGCTCTCCTACAATGAGCAGTTCTTC.

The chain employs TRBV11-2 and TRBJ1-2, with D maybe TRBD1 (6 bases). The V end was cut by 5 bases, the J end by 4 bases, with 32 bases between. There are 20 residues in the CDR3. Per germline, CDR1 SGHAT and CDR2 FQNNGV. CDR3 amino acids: CASSRPGRGRGSRTLYGYTF. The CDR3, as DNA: TGTGCCAGCAGCCGGCCCGGGCGCGGCAGGGGATCCCGAACGCTCTATGGCTACACCTTC. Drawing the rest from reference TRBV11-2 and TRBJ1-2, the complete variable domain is EAGVAQSPRYKIIEKRQSVAFWCNPISGHATLYWYQQILGQGPKLLIQFQNNGVVDDSQLPKDRFSAERLKGVDSTLKIQPAKLEDSAVYLCASSRPGRGRGSRTLYGYTFGSGTRLTVV.

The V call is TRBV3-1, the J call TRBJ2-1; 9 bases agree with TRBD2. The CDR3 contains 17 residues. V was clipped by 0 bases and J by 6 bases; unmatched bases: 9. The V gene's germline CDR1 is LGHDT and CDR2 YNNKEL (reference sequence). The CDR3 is CASSQELVAGGPNEQFF. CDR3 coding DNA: TGTGCCAGCAGCCAAGAACTGGTGGCGGGAGGGCCCAATGAGCAGTTCTTC.

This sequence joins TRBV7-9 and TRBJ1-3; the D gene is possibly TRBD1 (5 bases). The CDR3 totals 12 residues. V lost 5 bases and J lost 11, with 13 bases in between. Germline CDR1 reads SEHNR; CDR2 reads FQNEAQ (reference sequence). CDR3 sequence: CASSHAGTSIYF. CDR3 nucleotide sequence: TGTGCCAGCAGCCACGCGGGGACGTCCATATATTTT.